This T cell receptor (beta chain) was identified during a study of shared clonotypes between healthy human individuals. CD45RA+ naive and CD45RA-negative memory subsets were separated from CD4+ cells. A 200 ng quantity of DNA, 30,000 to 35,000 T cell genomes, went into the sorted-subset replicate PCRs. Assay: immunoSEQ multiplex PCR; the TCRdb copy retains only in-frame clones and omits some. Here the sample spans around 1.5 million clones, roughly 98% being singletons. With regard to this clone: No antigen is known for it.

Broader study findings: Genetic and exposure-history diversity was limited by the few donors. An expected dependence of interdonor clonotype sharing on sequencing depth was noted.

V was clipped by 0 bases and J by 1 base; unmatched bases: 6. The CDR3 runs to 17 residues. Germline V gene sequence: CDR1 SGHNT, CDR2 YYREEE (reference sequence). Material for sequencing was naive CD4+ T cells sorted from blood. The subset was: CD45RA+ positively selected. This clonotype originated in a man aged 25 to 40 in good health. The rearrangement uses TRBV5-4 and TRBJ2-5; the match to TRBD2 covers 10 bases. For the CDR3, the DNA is TGTGCCAGCAGCTTGGGTCCTAGCGGGAGCGGCCAAGAGACCCAGTACTTC. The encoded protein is CASSLGPSGSGQETQYF.